The T cell receptor beta chain under discussion was sequenced for a study of Ad26.COV2.S vaccination and SARS-CoV-2 variants. Generated by immunoSEQ multiplex PCR, the TCRdb table keeps only in-frame clones and is missing some. In the table there are hundreds of thousands of clones, around 89% of which are singletons. General observations from the study: People who got the vaccine had more spike-specific TCR breadth than people who got placebo. Breadth, reportedly substantial, characterized the spike-specific CD8+ and CD4+ T cell responses after vaccination.

Treatment here: around 19 received Ad26.COV2.S at low or high dose, single or two shots; 5 received placebo; per-sample allocation not given. Collection of samples fell on day 63 after the first vaccine or placebo injection. An adult of 18-55 years in Boston served as donor. Details on this clone: Its antigen is not identified.

From germline, CDR1 is SGHKS and CDR2 YYEKEE (reference sequence). Trimming cost V 0 bases and J 9 bases, with 7 bases left between them. The CDR3 spans 13 residues. The sequencing here drew on peripheral blood, taken in a trial of Ad26.COV2.S vaccine versus placebo. This clonotype was sampled from a person aged 18-65 years who received the Ad26.COV2.S COVID-19 vaccine or a placebo. The V and J genes are TRBV5-5 and TRBJ1-6; D remains unclear. The CDR3 region is CASSLGVGSPLHF. In nucleotides, the CDR3 is TGTGCCAGCAGCTTGGGGGTCGGTTCACCCCTCCACTTT.